These 29 T cell receptor beta chains were all obtained from the same sample, sequenced in a study of shared T cell receptors in the human thymus. Sequencing used immunoSEQ multiplex PCR; TCRdb keeps in-frame clones, though not all of them. Among about 660,000 clones listed, about 90% were seen once. The sample also formed part of further work on human thymus T cells.

Sample: thymocytes. The receptors derive from a boy younger than two with a congenital heart defect.

This sequence joins TRBV7-9 and TRBJ2-1, with D possibly TRBD1 on 6 matching bases. Germline CDR1 SEHNR, CDR2 FQNEAQ (reference sequence). The CDR3 has 15 residues. V shed 2 bases and J shed 7 bases, with 15 bases lying between them. The DNA of the CDR3 is TGTGCCAGCAGCTTAAATTGTGCAGGGGAGAATGAGCAGTTCTTC. Translating it yields CASSLNCAGENEQFF.

V is TRBV27 and J is TRBJ1-5, with D possibly matching TRBD1 (5 bases). V was trimmed by 8 bases and J by 5 bases, leaving 19 bases between them. This CDR3 has 15 amino acids. Germline values: CDR1 MNHEY, CDR2 SMNVEV (reference sequence). Here the CDR3 reads CASLPVGPADQPQHF. In nucleotides, the CDR3 is TGTGCCAGCCTCCCCGTGGGGCCAGCCGATCAGCCCCAGCATTTT.

This clone was seen a single time. In nucleotides, the CDR3 is TGTGCCACCCGAGGGACAGGAAGGACTGAAGCTTTCTTT. Protein product: CATRGTGRTEAFF. This chain links TRBV14 with TRBJ1-1, with 8 bases aligning to TRBD1. V lost 10 bases, J lost 5 bases, and 9 bases stayed unmatched. This CDR3 has 13 residues. In germline, CDR1 is SGHDN, CDR2 FVKESK.

The V gene is TRBV4-1, the J gene TRBJ1-6, with D tentatively TRBD1 (5 bases). Deletions cut 5 bases from V and 8 bases from J, with 7 bases between. Germline V gives CDR1 MGHRA, CDR2 YSYEKL. CDR3 length: 12 amino acids. This CDR3 is CASSGGDSPLHF. As DNA, the CDR3 is TGCGCCAGCAGCGGAGGGGATTCACCCCTCCACTTT.

As concerns this clone: At the DNA level, this CDR3 is encoded by other sequences in the same sample as well. The chain joins TRBV28 to TRBJ2-7; D not certain. The CDR3 covers 14 residues. V was cut by 2 bases and J by 3 bases, with 11 bases left in between. Germline CDR1 and CDR2: MDHEN and SYDVKM. CDR3 nucleotides: TGTGCCAGCAGTTTAACCGACTCGAGCTACGAGCAGTACTTC. Amino acids: CASSLTDSSYEQYF.

The gene calls are TRBV27 and TRBJ2-3; 10 positions match TRBD2. The CDR3 sequence is 18 residues long. Trimming at V came to 3 bases and at J to 5 bases, leaving 14 bases not matched to a gene. Germline V lookup: CDR1 MNHEY, CDR2 SMNVEV (reference sequence). The CDR3 protein is CASSFISAGGGTRDTQYF. The CDR3, as DNA: TGTGCCAGCAGTTTCATATCAGCGGGAGGGGGTACCAGAGATACGCAGTATTTT.

The chain carries TRBV7-2 and TRBJ2-3; 7 positions agree with TRBD2. J lost 2 bases, V lost 4 bases, and 3 bases had no gene match. Germline CDR1 SGHTA, CDR2 FQGNSA. There are 14 residues in the CDR3. The CDR3 DNA sequence: TGTGCCAGCAGCTCTAGCGGACCCACAGATACGCAGTATTTT. Translated, it gives CASSSSGPTDTQYF. Using reference TRBV7-2 and TRBJ2-3 for the parts outside the CDR3, the full variable domain is GAGVSQSPSNKVTEKGKDVELRCDPISGHTALYWYRQSLGQGLEFLIYFQGNSAPDKSGLPSDRFSAERTGGSVSTLTIQRTQQEDSAVYLCASSSSGPTDTQYFGPGTRLTVL.

The DNA of the CDR3 is TGCGCCAGCAGCTTGACGGTGAAACCCTACAATGAGCAGTTCTTC. It translates to CASSLTVKPYNEQFF. V is TRBV5-1 and J is TRBJ2-1; D gene ambiguous. This CDR3 comprises 15 residues. CDR1 SGHRS and CDR2 YFSETQ come from the germline V gene. Deletions cut 1 base from V and 2 bases from J, with 10 bases between.

The chain carries TRBV7-9 and TRBJ1-1; D is ambiguous. The CDR3 extends over 14 amino acids. CDR1 is SEHNR, CDR2 FQNEAQ, per germline (reference sequence). Trimming left V 4 bases short and J 1 base short, with 10 bases between. The CDR3 bases are TGTGCCAGCAGCTCCCCGGAGACGAACACTGAAGCTTTCTTT. Its protein product is CASSSPETNTEAFF.

The genes are TRBV28 and TRBJ2-7; 7 bases align to TRBD1. CDR3 size: 13 residues. Germline V gives CDR1 MDHEN, CDR2 SYDVKM. V was pared by 7 bases and J by 5 bases, with 8 bases of the junction left unmatched. The CDR3 reads CASNKTGFHEQYF. CDR3 DNA: TGTGCCAGCAACAAGACAGGGTTTCACGAGCAGTACTTC. Based on the CDR3 plus reference TRBV28 and TRBJ2-7, the full variable domain is DVKVTQSSRYLVKRTGEKVFLECVQDMDHENMFWYRQDPGLGLRLIYFSYDVKMKEKGDIPEGYSVSREKKERFSLILESASTNQTSMYLCASNKTGFHEQYFGPGTRLTVT.

CDR3 DNA sequence: TGCGCCAGCAGCTTGGAGGGACAGGGGAATTTGAGCTCCTACGAGCAGTACTTC. It codes for CASSLEGQGNLSSYEQYF. The chain carries TRBV5-1 and TRBJ2-7; 10 bases fit TRBD1. The V gene end was trimmed by 0 bases and the J gene end by 0 bases; junction bases not matched to a gene: 9. The germline V gene encodes CDR1 SGHRS and CDR2 YFSETQ. The CDR3 has 18 residues.

The V and J genes are TRBV30 and TRBJ2-5, with D hard to call. CDR3 length: 14 residues. The V end was cut by 2 bases, the J end by 4 bases, with 14 bases between. Germline CDR1 reads GTSNPN; CDR2 reads SVGIG (reference sequence). The CDR3 spells CAWSPDQRRETQYF. Here the CDR3 DNA reads TGTGCCTGGAGTCCCGACCAGAGGAGAGAGACCCAGTACTTC.

The CDR3 DNA sequence: TGTGCCATCAGTGCGACCTCCGGGACAAACTCCTACGAGCAGTACTTC. Translated, it gives CAISATSGTNSYEQYF. This rearrangement joins TRBV10-3 to TRBJ2-7; perhaps TRBD1 as D (6 bases). The length of the CDR3 is 16 residues. Trimming stripped 4 bases from V and 0 bases from J, with 16 bases between. CDR1 is ENHRY and CDR2 is SYGVKD in the germline V gene.

Comment on this clone: Germline is not matched at one junction end, which may reflect a read error. V gene TRBV7-7 combines with J gene TRBJ2-5, with 7 bases that match TRBD1. CDR1 and CDR2 (germline): SSHAT, FNYEAQ (reference sequence). CDR3 length: 15 residues. In DNA form, the CDR3 reads TGTGCTAGCAGCGCGGCAGGGACAGATCAAGAGACCCAGTACTTC. This gives the protein CASSAAGTDQETQYF.

This clone was seen only once. The chain employs TRBV4-2 and TRBJ2-1; TRBD1 agrees at 11 bases. Germline lookup yields CDR1 LGHNA and CDR2 YNFKEQ. Trimming removed 0 bases from V and 5 bases from J; junction bases left unmatched: 6. This CDR3 comprises 17 residues. The CDR3 loop is CASSQEVGDRGNNEQFF. As DNA, the CDR3 is TGTGCCAGCAGCCAAGAAGTTGGGGACAGGGGGAACAATGAGCAGTTCTTC.

The DNA for the CDR3 is TGCGCCAGCAGCCAAGTTGGTAGTGCGGATACGCAGTATTTT. Its translation: CASSQVGSADTQYF. The V gene is TRBV4-3, the J gene TRBJ2-3; no clear D gene. This CDR3 is 14 amino acids long. The V gene's germline CDR1 is LGHNA and CDR2 YSLEER. The V end lost 1 base, the J end lost 6 bases, and 11 bases lay between the germline ends.

The J gene is TRBJ2-6, the V gene TRBV4-3, with D uncertain. The V gene lost 0 bases and the J gene lost 2 bases, with 17 bases spanning the gap. CDR3 length: 19 residues. Per germline, CDR1 LGHNA and CDR2 YSLEER. CDR3 amino acids: CASSQESLPLSAGANVLTF. CDR3 nucleotides: TGCGCCAGCAGCCAAGAGAGTCTGCCACTCTCGGCTGGGGCCAACGTCCTGACTTTC.

The CDR3 DNA reads TGCAGCGCTACAAATTGGGGCGGGAGAGATACCGGGGAGCTGTTTTTT. Residues: CSATNWGGRDTGELFF. The V call is TRBV29-1, the J call TRBJ2-2, with 7 positions matching TRBD2. This CDR3 comprises 16 residues. The V gene end was trimmed by 7 bases and the J gene end by 5 bases; junction bases not matched to a gene: 16. Germline CDR1 SQVTM, CDR2 ANQGSEA.

CDR3 DNA sequence: TGTGCCAGCAGCGTAGTAGCATCGGGTTTCGCAGATACGCAGTATTTT. It specifies CASSVVASGFADTQYF. The gene calls are TRBV9 and TRBJ2-3; no definite D call. The germline V gene has CDR1 SGDLS and CDR2 YYNGEE. The V end was cut by 0 bases, the J end by 4 bases, with 15 bases between. This CDR3 has 16 residues.

The V gene is TRBV14, the J gene TRBJ2-1; 8 nucleotides match TRBD1. The CDR3 contains 14 residues. The V gene's germline CDR1 is SGHDN and CDR2 FVKESK. The junction had 4 bases not matched to a gene; V was cut back by 5 bases and J by 4 bases. The CDR3 DNA is TGTGCCAGCAGCACCCGGACAGGGTACAATGAGCAGTTCTTC. The encoded protein is CASSTRTGYNEQFF.

This clone was seen a few times. Germline is not matched at one junction end, which may reflect a read error. V usage is TRBV29-1 and J usage is TRBJ2-3; 10 bases map to TRBD2. CDR3 length equals 17 residues. CDR1 is SQVTM and CDR2 is ANQGSEA in the germline V gene. In DNA, the CDR3 is TGCAGCGTTCAAGATTGGACTAGCGGAAGCTCCACAGATACGCAGTATTTT. It codes for CSVQDWTSGSSTDTQYF.

The chain uses TRBV28 and TRBJ1-1; no definite D call. The CDR3 is 13 residues long. Germline V CDR1 and CDR2: MDHEN, SYDVKM. V was pared by 8 bases and J by 0 bases, with 10 bases between. The CDR3 coding sequence is TGTGCCAGCGCTACTCTAGTGAACACTGAAGCTTTCTTT. This sequence encodes CASATLVNTEAFF.

The rearrangement links TRBV15 to TRBJ2-4; D perhaps matches TRBD2 (6 bases). From germline, CDR1 is LNHNV and CDR2 YYDKDF (reference sequence). The ends were cut back, 3 bases at V and 3 bases at J, with 12 bases in the middle. The CDR3 spans 15 residues. The CDR3 sequence: CATSSRPEGKNIQYF. The CDR3 DNA reads TGTGCCACCAGCAGCAGGCCGGAGGGCAAAAACATTCAGTACTTC.

This clone was recorded once. The chain carries TRBV6-5 and TRBJ1-1; the D gene is possibly TRBD1 (6 bases). With 2 bases removed from V and 3 bases from J, the gap between germline ends came to 10 bases. The CDR3 is 14 amino acids. Germline CDR1 MNHEY, CDR2 SVGAGI. The CDR3 loop is CASSYGGSYTEAFF. The DNA for the CDR3 is TGTGCCAGCAGTTACGGGGGCTCGTACACTGAAGCTTTCTTT.

The chain has TRBV2 and TRBJ2-7; TRBD2 might be the D (5 bases). Trimming pared 4 bases from V and 0 bases from J, leaving 10 bases between. Germline V CDR1 and CDR2: SNHLY, FYNNEI. The CDR3 loop spans 14 amino acids. In DNA, the CDR3 is TGTGCCAGCAGTGGGAGCGGCAGCTCCTACGAGCAGTACTTC. Its translation is CASSGSGSSYEQYF.

The chain links TRBV19 to TRBJ2-4; D perhaps matches TRBD1 (5 bases). Looked up from germline, CDR1 is LNHDA and CDR2 is SQIVND (reference sequence). Deletions cut 6 bases from V and 3 bases from J, with 6 bases between. The CDR3 has 12 residues. CDR3 coding DNA: TGTGCCAGTAGCAGGGTCAAAAACATTCAGTACTTC. This gives the protein CASSRVKNIQYF.

The chain links TRBV28 to TRBJ2-1, with D possibly matching TRBD2 (7 bases). CDR1 and CDR2 from the germline V gene are MDHEN and SYDVKM. Trimming cost V 2 bases and J 6 bases, with 14 bases left between them. CDR3 length: 15 amino acids. CDR3 residues: CASSLGRGGGNEQFF. CDR3 nucleotide sequence: TGTGCCAGCAGTTTAGGGAGGGGGGGAGGCAATGAGCAGTTCTTC.

The V call is TRBV2, the J call TRBJ1-1; TRBD1 matches 10 bases. The CDR3 covers 15 residues. Germline V gene sequence: CDR1 SNHLY, CDR2 FYNNEI. Unmatched junction bases numbered 7, after V lost 8 bases and J lost 1 base. For the CDR3, the DNA is TGTGCCAGCCCAGGGCGGGACAGGGGGAACACTGAAGCTTTCTTT. Translated, it gives CASPGRDRGNTEAFF. Using reference TRBV2 and TRBJ1-1 for the parts outside the CDR3, the full variable domain is EPEVTQTPSHQVTQMGQEVILRCVPISNHLYFYWYRQILGQKVEFLVSFYNNEISEKSEIFDDQFSVERPDGSNFTLKIRSTKLEDSAMYFCASPGRDRGNTEAFFGQGTRLTVV.

This chain connects TRBV10-1 to TRBJ1-2; 7 positions agree with TRBD1. CDR1 and CDR2 from the germline V gene are WNHNN and SYGVQD (reference sequence). J was trimmed by 4 bases and V by 6 bases; bases with no gene match: 8. CDR3 length: 14 residues. The CDR3 coding sequence is TGCGCCAGCAGCCAGGGGGGAAATCCCTATGGCTACACCTTC. It encodes CASSQGGNPYGYTF.